The next 27 T cell receptor beta chains were all read from a single sample in a study of blood T cell repertoires in COVID-19. TCRdb keeps only in-frame clones here, not all; method: immunoSEQ multiplex PCR. Of under 150,000 clones listed, more than 70% are singletons. Sequencing used peripheral blood. These TCRs come from a woman between 70 and 85 years old who had recovered from COVID-19.

The chain carries TRBV5-1 and TRBJ2-1; 7 nucleotides agree with TRBD2. This CDR3 contains 15 residues. Trimming cost V 2 bases and J 0 bases; bases outside gene matches: 2. Germline lookup yields CDR1 SGHRS and CDR2 YFSETQ. CDR3 coding DNA: TGCGCCAGCAGCTTCGGCGGGAGCTCCTACAATGAGCAGTTCTTC. As protein: CASSFGGSSYNEQFF.

The chain uses TRBV18 and TRBJ2-7, with 10 bases aligning to TRBD2. Germline CDR1 is KGHSH and CDR2 is LQKENI. The J segment lost 5 bases and the V segment lost 1 base, leaving 11 bases of the junction unmatched. This CDR3 has 17 residues. CDR3 DNA sequence: TGTGCCAGCTCACCACGTCCGGCTAGCGGGAGTATGAACGAGCAGTACTTC. Its translation is CASSPRPASGSMNEQYF.

The rearrangement uses TRBV20-1 and TRBJ2-4, with D perhaps matching TRBD2 (5 bases). From germline, CDR1 is DFQATT and CDR2 SNEGSKA (reference sequence). The length of the CDR3 is 13 residues. The V and J ends lost 3 bases and 7 bases respectively, with 13 bases between them. The CDR3 loop is CSASLDSRNIQYF. In nucleotides, the CDR3 is TGCAGTGCTAGTTTGGACTCCCGTAACATTCAGTACTTC.

The count of this clone is one. The V gene is TRBV9, the J gene TRBJ2-4; 8 bases line up with TRBD1. In germline, CDR1 is SGDLS, CDR2 YYNGEE. Trimming removed 2 bases from V and 6 bases from J; junction bases left unmatched: 13. This CDR3 is built from 17 residues. CDR3 nucleotide sequence: TGTGCCAGCAGCGTCGGGGGTGCAGGGGGCGCGGGAAACATTCAGTACTTC. Protein: CASSVGGAGGAGNIQYF.

About this clone: Other nucleotide sequences in the sample specify the same CDR3. This chain links TRBV5-4 with TRBJ1-6; 11 nucleotides agree with TRBD1. After removal of 3 bases from V and 9 bases from J, the junction contained 2 bases not matched to a gene. The CDR3 loop spans 14 amino acids. Germline V gene data show CDR1 as SGHNT and CDR2 as YYREEE (reference sequence). The CDR3 DNA sequence: TGTGCCAGCAGCTGGGACAGGGGGTCTTCACCCCTCCACTTT. It encodes CASSWDRGSSPLHF.

The genes are TRBV7-2 and TRBJ1-2, with 10 nucleotides matching TRBD1. The length of the CDR3 is 16 residues. Losses at the gene ends were 3 bases for V and 8 bases for J; bases not matched to a gene: 12. CDR1 is SGHTA and CDR2 is FQGNSA in the germline V gene. DNA for the CDR3: TGTGCCAGCAGCTTCGCTCCGGGGGACAGGGGTGGAGGCTACACCTTC. Translation: CASSFAPGDRGGGYTF.

The V and J genes are TRBV6-6 and TRBJ1-2, with D unresolved. Germline CDR1 is MNHNY and CDR2 is SVGAGI (reference sequence). Trimming took 2 bases from V and 0 from J, leaving 7 bases between them. The CDR3 spans 14 residues. The DNA for the CDR3 is TGTGCCAGCAGTTACGCGGGAACTAACTATGGCTACACCTTC. Amino acids: CASSYAGTNYGYTF.

CDR3 sequence: CASSSDRGETQYF. The CDR3, as DNA: TGTGCCAGCTCATCCGACAGGGGCGAGACCCAGTACTTC. The V and J genes are TRBV18 and TRBJ2-5; TRBD1 agrees at 8 bases. Per germline, CDR1 KGHSH and CDR2 LQKENI. This CDR3 region has 13 residues. V was clipped by 5 bases and J by 5 bases; unmatched bases: 4.

This clone was counted a single time. The V call is TRBV7-2, the J call TRBJ2-7; possibly TRBD1 for D (5 bases). The CDR3 extends over 16 amino acids. The V gene's germline CDR1 is SGHTA and CDR2 FQGNSA. V was clipped by 4 bases and J by 6 bases, with 22 bases between them. The CDR3 region is CASSSYHQGSLREQYF. The CDR3 region has the DNA TGTGCCAGCAGCTCCTACCACCAGGGTTCGCTACGCGAGCAGTACTTC.

This chain joins TRBV6-2 or TRBV6-3 and TRBJ2-1; 8 bases match TRBD2. J gave up 7 bases and V 4 bases, and 12 bases lay outside the gene matches. CDR3 length: 16 amino acids. Germline V gene data show CDR1 as MNHEY and CDR2 as SVGEGT. DNA of the CDR3: TGTGCCAGCAGTTGGCCGGGGGTAGCGGGATTGAATGAGCAGTTCTTC. Translated, it gives CASSWPGVAGLNEQFF.

This sequence joins TRBV7-2 and TRBJ2-2; tentative D call: TRBD2 (6 bases). Trimming cost V 6 bases and J 2 bases, with 13 bases left between them. CDR3 length equals 15 residues. Germline V gives CDR1 SGHTA, CDR2 FQGNSA. The CDR3: CASRPLAVNTGELFF. DNA for the CDR3: TGTGCCAGCAGACCCTTAGCGGTTAACACCGGGGAGCTGTTTTTT.

V usage is TRBV29-1 and J usage is TRBJ1-4; no clear D gene. V dropped 4 bases and J dropped 2 bases, with 5 bases sitting between them. Per germline, CDR1 SQVTM and CDR2 ANQGSEA. The CDR3 runs to 12 residues. Written as DNA, the CDR3 is TGCAGCGTTGGGAGGACTAATGAAAAACTGTTTTTT. Its translation: CSVGRTNEKLFF.

The DNA for the CDR3 is TGTGCCAGCACTTTCACCAGGGGGTCGGCGACCCAGTACTTC. Translation gives CASTFTRGSATQYF. The V gene is TRBV7-2, the J gene TRBJ2-5, with 7 bases aligning to TRBD1. This CDR3 contains 14 residues. Germline-derived CDR1 and CDR2 are SGHTA and FQGNSA. With V trimmed by 7 bases and J by 7 bases, 12 bases remained unmatched.

CDR3 amino acids: CASSLNRVGYGYTF. The CDR3 DNA reads TGTGCCAGCAGTTTAAACAGGGTGGGCTATGGCTACACCTTC. The chain has TRBV28 and TRBJ1-2, with D perhaps matching TRBD1 (6 bases). From germline, CDR1 is MDHEN and CDR2 SYDVKM. The ends were cut back, 2 bases at V and 4 bases at J, with 11 bases in the middle. This CDR3 is built from 14 residues.

In nucleotides, the CDR3 is TGTGCCAGCAGCCAGACTACGGAGCGGGCCCACGAGCAGTACTTC. Its translation: CASSQTTERAHEQYF. V gene TRBV4-2 combines with J gene TRBJ2-7; D possibly corresponds to TRBD2 (6 bases). There are 15 residues in the CDR3. CDR1 and CDR2 from the germline V gene are LGHNA and YNFKEQ. V was clipped by 3 bases and J by 5 bases, with 17 bases between them.

V gene TRBV6-2 or TRBV6-3 combines with J gene TRBJ1-2; no definite D call. The CDR3 consists of 15 residues. Germline-derived CDR1 and CDR2 are MNHEY and SVGEGT. Trimming took 6 bases from V and 9 from J, leaving 23 bases between them. This CDR3 is CASSRPFVLALSYTF. The CDR3 coding sequence is TGTGCCAGCAGCCGCCCTTTCGTGTTGGCCTTGAGCTACACCTTC.

The V gene is TRBV5-8, the J gene TRBJ2-1, with TRBD2 matching over 10 bases. V gave up 2 bases and J gave up 8 bases; unmatched junction bases: 4. CDR1 is SGHTS and CDR2 is YDEGEE in the germline V gene. This CDR3 is built from 14 residues. The CDR3 loop is CASSLLAGGYEQFF. CDR3 coding DNA: TGTGCCAGCAGCTTATTAGCGGGAGGCTATGAGCAGTTCTTC.

The V and J genes are TRBV9 and TRBJ2-1; 10 bases are a match to TRBD2. The CDR3 spans 16 residues. The V gene end was trimmed by 0 bases and the J gene end by 5 bases; junction bases not matched to a gene: 5. CDR1 is SGDLS, CDR2 YYNGEE, per germline. The CDR3 bases are TGTGCCAGCAGCGTAGTTGGGCTAGCGGGAGACAATGAGCAGTTCTTC. It encodes CASSVVGLAGDNEQFF. Based on the CDR3 plus reference TRBV9 and TRBJ2-1, the full variable domain is DSGVTQTPKHLITATGQRVTLRCSPRSGDLSVYWYQQSLDQGLQFLIQYYNGEERAKGNILERFSAQQFPDLHSELNLSSLELGDSALYFCASSVVGLAGDNEQFFGPGTRLTVL.

The genes are TRBV6-1 and TRBJ1-6, with D tentatively TRBD1 (6 bases). Trimming left V 2 bases short and J 4 bases short, with 9 bases between. This CDR3 has 15 amino acids. Germline loops: CDR1 MNHNS, CDR2 SASEGT. DNA for the CDR3: TGTGCCAGCAGTGAAAGGGGGACGTATAATTCACCCCTCCACTTT. This gives the protein CASSERGTYNSPLHF.

This clone has more than one count but fewer than ten. The genes are TRBV7-2 and TRBJ2-3, with 10 bases aligning to TRBD2. This CDR3 contains 16 residues. With V trimmed by 1 base and J by 2 bases, 3 bases remained unmatched. Germline CDR1 SGHTA, CDR2 FQGNSA. CDR3 loop: CASSLGTSGYTDTQYF. In DNA, the CDR3 is TGTGCCAGCAGCTTAGGGACTAGCGGATACACAGATACGCAGTATTTT.

This clone was observed a handful of times. The chain recombines TRBV18 with TRBJ1-1; D not resolved. The V gene's germline CDR1 is KGHSH and CDR2 LQKENI. The CDR3 is 12 residues long. Trimming cost V 2 bases and J 9 bases, with 10 bases left between them. CDR3 coding DNA: TGTGCCAGCTCACCAGGCTCCCCGAAAGCTTTCTTT. It encodes CASSPGSPKAFF.

The chain links TRBV15 to TRBJ2-7; 9 nucleotides align to TRBD1. Germline-derived CDR1 and CDR2 are LNHNV and YYDKDF (reference sequence). Losses at the gene ends were 5 bases for V and 6 bases for J; bases not matched to a gene: 11. CDR3 length: 15 residues. CDR3 DNA sequence: TGTGCCACCAGCTTCGACAGGGGACAGGGACGCGAGCAGTACTTC. As protein: CATSFDRGQGREQYF. The full variable domain, with the rest looked up from reference TRBV15 and TRBJ2-7, is DAMVIQNPRYQVTQFGKPVTLSCSQTLNHNVMYWYQQKSSQAPKLLFHYYDKDFNNEADTPDNFQSRRPNTSFCFLDIRSPGLGDTAMYLCATSFDRGQGREQYFGPGTRLTVT.

This clone appeared once. The chain links TRBV10-3 to TRBJ2-1, with 11 bases that match TRBD2. In germline, CDR1 is ENHRY, CDR2 SYGVKD. The CDR3 loop spans 18 amino acids. J lost 0 bases, V lost 4 bases, and 8 bases had no gene match. Here the CDR3 reads CAISGGSGRGLSYNEQFF. Here the CDR3 DNA reads TGTGCCATCAGTGGGGGTAGCGGGAGGGGCCTCTCCTACAATGAGCAGTTCTTC.

This clone was observed a single time. The genes are TRBV5-1 and TRBJ1-3; 10 nucleotides match TRBD1. Looked up from germline, CDR1 is SGHRS and CDR2 is YFSETQ. Trimming took 2 bases from V and 1 from J; bases not matched to a gene: 6. The CDR3 runs to 17 residues. Here the CDR3 DNA reads TGCGCCAGCAGCTTTTCGGGACAGGGGCCGTCTGGAAACACCATATATTTT. Translated: CASSFSGQGPSGNTIYF.

V usage is TRBV5-4 and J usage is TRBJ2-5, with TRBD2 matching 8 bases. CDR1 is SGHNT, CDR2 YYREEE, per germline (reference sequence). CDR3 length: 15 amino acids. The J segment lost 0 bases and the V segment lost 2 bases, leaving 3 bases of the junction unmatched. CDR3 sequence: CASSFRLAHQETQYF. CDR3 sequence (DNA): TGTGCCAGCAGCTTTCGACTAGCGCACCAAGAGACCCAGTACTTC.

The chain links TRBV7-2 to TRBJ2-7, with D perhaps TRBD2 (5 bases). V shed 5 bases and J shed 6 bases, with 17 bases lying between them. This CDR3 is built from 14 residues. Germline CDR1 reads SGHTA; CDR2 reads FQGNSA. The CDR3 region has the DNA TGTGCCAGCAGCCTCCACACTAGTTCGTCCGAGCAGTACTTC. Protein sequence: CASSLHTSSSEQYF.

This chain joins TRBV28 and TRBJ2-1; tentatively, D is TRBD1 (5 bases). V was pared by 5 bases and J by 9 bases, with 14 bases between. Germline lookup yields CDR1 MDHEN and CDR2 SYDVKM. This CDR3 has 13 residues. The CDR3 DNA follows: TGTGCCAGCAGTCCCTTTAACCAGGGTGAGCAGTTCTTC. It translates to CASSPFNQGEQFF.